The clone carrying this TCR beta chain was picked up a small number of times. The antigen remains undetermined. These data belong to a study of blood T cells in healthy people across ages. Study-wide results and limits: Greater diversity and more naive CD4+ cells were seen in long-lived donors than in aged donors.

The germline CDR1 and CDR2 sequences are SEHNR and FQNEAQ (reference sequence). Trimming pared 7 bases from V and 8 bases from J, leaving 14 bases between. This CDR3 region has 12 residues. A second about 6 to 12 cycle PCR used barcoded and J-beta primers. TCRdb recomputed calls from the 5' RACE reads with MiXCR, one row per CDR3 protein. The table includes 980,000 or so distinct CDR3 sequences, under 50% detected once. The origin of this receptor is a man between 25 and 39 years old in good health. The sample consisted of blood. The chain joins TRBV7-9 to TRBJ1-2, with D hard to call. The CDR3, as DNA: TGTGCCAGCAACATAGGATCTTACGGCTACACCTTC. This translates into CASNIGSYGYTF.